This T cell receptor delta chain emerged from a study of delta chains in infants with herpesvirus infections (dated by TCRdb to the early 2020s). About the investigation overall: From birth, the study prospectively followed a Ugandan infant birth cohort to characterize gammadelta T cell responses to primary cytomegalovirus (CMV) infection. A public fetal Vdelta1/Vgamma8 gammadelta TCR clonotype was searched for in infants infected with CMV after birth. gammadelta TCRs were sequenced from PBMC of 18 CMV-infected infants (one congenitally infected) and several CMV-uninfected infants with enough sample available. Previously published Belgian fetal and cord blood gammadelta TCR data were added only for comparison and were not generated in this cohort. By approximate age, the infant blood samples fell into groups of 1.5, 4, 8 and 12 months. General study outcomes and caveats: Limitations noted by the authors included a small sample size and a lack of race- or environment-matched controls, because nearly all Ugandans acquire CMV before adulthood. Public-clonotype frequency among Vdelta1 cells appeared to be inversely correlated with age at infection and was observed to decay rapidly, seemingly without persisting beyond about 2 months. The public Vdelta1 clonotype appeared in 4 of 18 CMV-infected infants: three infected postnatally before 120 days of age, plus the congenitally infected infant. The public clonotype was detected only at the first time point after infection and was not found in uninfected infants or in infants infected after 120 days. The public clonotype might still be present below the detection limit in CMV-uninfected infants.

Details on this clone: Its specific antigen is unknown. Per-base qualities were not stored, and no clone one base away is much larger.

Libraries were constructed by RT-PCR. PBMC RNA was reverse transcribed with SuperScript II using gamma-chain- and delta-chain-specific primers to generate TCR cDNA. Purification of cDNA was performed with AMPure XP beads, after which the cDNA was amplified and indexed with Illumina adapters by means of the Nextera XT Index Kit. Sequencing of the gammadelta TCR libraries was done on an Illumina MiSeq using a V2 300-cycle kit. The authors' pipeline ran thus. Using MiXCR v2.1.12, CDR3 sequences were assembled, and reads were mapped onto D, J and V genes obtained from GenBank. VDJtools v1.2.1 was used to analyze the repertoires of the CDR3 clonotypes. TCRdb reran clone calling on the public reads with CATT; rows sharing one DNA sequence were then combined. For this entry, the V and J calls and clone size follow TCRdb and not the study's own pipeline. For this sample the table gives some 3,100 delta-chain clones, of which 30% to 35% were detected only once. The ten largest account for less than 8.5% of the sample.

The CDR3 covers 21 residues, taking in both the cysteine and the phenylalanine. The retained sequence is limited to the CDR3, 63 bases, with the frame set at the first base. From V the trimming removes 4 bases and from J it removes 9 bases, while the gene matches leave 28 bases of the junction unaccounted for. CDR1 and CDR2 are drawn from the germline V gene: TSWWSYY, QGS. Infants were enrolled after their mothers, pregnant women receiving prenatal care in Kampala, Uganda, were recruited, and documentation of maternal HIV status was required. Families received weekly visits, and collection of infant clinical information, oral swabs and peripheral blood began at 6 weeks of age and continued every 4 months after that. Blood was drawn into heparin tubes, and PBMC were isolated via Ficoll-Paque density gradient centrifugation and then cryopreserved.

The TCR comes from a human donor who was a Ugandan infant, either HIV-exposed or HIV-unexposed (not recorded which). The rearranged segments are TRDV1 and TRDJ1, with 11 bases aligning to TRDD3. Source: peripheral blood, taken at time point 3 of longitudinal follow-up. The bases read TGTGCTCTTGGGGGTCCAGGCCTTCCTAGTTGGGGGATACGGGGAGAGAAAGAACTCATCTTT. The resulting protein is CALGGPGLPSWGIRGEKELIF.